In this sample, the clone carrying this T cell receptor (beta chain) turned up a few times. This may come from a read error, since a much larger clone is one base off. Averaging approximately 0.11 L, one heparinised blood draw came from each individual donor. Of the isolated RNA, all was reverse transcribed, and so the sequenced material was expressed TCRB transcripts. An average approximately 4 million reads came from naive, central memory and regulatory T cell samples. Assay used: immunoSEQ multiplex PCR; TCRdb lists only in-frame clones, some missing. Counted here are about 240,000 clones, less than 35% occurring once; the ten biggest clones make up approximately 4%. V was trimmed by 6 bases and J by 4 bases, leaving 12 bases between them. This CDR3 spans 14 amino acids. Looked up from germline, CDR1 is MGHDK and CDR2 is SYGVNS. These data come from a study of beta chain features in type 1 diabetes.

The chain employs TRBV25-1 and TRBJ2-2; TRBD1 is a possible D gene (6 bases). This TCR was sampled from a man aged 25 to 40 in good health. The specimen was central memory CD4+ T cells from blood. The CDR3 bases are TGTGCCAGCAGGCGGCAGGGGAGCACCGGGGAGCTGTTTTTT. This codes for CASRRQGSTGELFF.